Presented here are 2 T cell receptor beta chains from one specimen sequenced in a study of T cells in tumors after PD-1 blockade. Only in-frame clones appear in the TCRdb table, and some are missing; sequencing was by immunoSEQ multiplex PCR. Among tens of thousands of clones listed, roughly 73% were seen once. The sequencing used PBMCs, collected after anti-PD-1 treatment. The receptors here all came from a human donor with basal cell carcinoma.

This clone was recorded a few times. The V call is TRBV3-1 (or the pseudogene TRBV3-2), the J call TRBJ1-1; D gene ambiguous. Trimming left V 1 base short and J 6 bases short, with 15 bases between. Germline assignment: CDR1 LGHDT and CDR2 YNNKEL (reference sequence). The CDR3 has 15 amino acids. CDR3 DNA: TGTGCCAGCAGCCAAGTCCCCAGCCTTGGGGCTGAAGCTTTCTTT. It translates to CASSQVPSLGAEAFF.

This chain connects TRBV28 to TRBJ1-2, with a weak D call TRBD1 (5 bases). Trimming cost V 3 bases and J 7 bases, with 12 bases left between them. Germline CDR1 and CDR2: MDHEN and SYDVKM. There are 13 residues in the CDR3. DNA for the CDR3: TGTGCCAGCAGTTTGGGGCAGGCTGTTGGCTACACCTTC. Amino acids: CASSLGQAVGYTF.